Below are 18 T cell receptor beta chains sequenced from a single sample in a study of CD8+ T cells in alopecia areata. RNA was extracted and reverse transcribed into cDNA as the sequencing template. The table came from immunoSEQ multiplex PCR; TCRdb's copy has only in-frame clones and leaves some out. Among 150,000 to 200,000 clones listed, around 50% were seen once. The sample in question was CD4+ T cells sorted from blood, obtained at week 0. These receptors originate from a human donor with alopecia areata.

V usage is TRBV19 and J usage is TRBJ1-6; TRBD1 matches 7 bases. In germline, CDR1 is LNHDA, CDR2 SQIVND (reference sequence). With V trimmed by 4 bases and J by 5 bases, 5 bases remained unmatched. The CDR3 contains 15 residues. The CDR3 DNA follows: TGTGCCAGTAGTACGACGACAGGGAATAATTCACCCCTCCACTTT. It is translated as CASSTTTGNNSPLHF. The variable domain in full, completed from reference TRBV19 and TRBJ1-6, reads DGGITQSPKYLFRKEGQNVTLSCEQNLNHDAMYWYRQDPGQGLRLIYYSQIVNDFQKGDIAEGYSVSREKKESFPLTVTSAQKNPTAFYLCASSTTTGNNSPLHFGNGTRLTVT.

CDR3 amino acids: CASSLRQNSNQPQHF. CDR3 nucleotide sequence: TGTGCCAGCAGCTTACGACAGAATAGCAATCAGCCCCAGCATTTT. The rearrangement links TRBV7-2 to TRBJ1-5; weak D call: TRBD1 (5 bases). The germline V gene encodes CDR1 SGHTA and CDR2 FQGNSA. V dropped 2 bases and J dropped 0 bases, with 8 bases sitting between them. CDR3 length: 15 amino acids.

As for this clone: Other DNA sequences in this sample translate to the same CDR3. This sequence joins TRBV7-6 and TRBJ2-3; 9 bases are a match to TRBD2. J was trimmed by 3 bases and V by 3 bases; bases with no gene match: 1. This CDR3 has 14 residues. Germline V lookup: CDR1 SGHVS, CDR2 FNYEAQ. CDR3 in amino acids: CASSLRGGTDTQYF. The CDR3 nucleotides are TGTGCCAGCAGCTTGCGGGGGGGGACAGATACGCAGTATTTT.

The chain recombines TRBV2 with TRBJ1-4; tentative D call: TRBD1 (5 bases). The CDR3 totals 13 residues. Trimming pared 9 bases from V and 3 bases from J, leaving 11 bases between. The V gene's germline CDR1 is SNHLY and CDR2 FYNNEI. In DNA, the CDR3 is TGTGCCAGGCGCGGGGACTCTAATGAAAAACTGTTTTTT. Protein sequence: CARRGDSNEKLFF. The full variable domain, with the rest looked up from reference TRBV2 and TRBJ1-4, is EPEVTQTPSHQVTQMGQEVILRCVPISNHLYFYWYRQILGQKVEFLVSFYNNEISEKSEIFDDQFSVERPDGSNFTLKIRSTKLEDSAMYFCARRGDSNEKLFFGSGTQLSVL.

This CDR3 is CASSLLGGLTYEQYF. Written as DNA, the CDR3 is TGTGCCAGCAGTTTATTGGGGGGACTAACCTACGAGCAGTACTTC. The V call is TRBV27, the J call TRBJ2-5; 7 nucleotides line up with TRBD2. The J call could be wrong; TRBJ2-7 is a better fit for the DNA end. The germline CDR1 and CDR2 sequences are MNHEY and SMNVEV (reference sequence). CDR3 size: 15 residues.

A few counts support this clone. The genes are TRBV10-3 and TRBJ2-5; maybe TRBD2 (6 bases). Trimming shortened V by 6 bases and J by 4 bases, and 12 bases separated the two germline ends. The germline V gene has CDR1 ENHRY and CDR2 SYGVKD. The CDR3 is made up of 13 amino acids. The DNA of the CDR3 is TGTGCCATCAGGGCTAGCGAGGGAGAGACCCAGTACTTC. Amino acid sequence: CAIRASEGETQYF.

As DNA, the CDR3 is TGTGCCAGCAGTTGGAGGCGAGGGTTATACGAGACCCAGTACTTC. Protein product: CASSWRRGLYETQYF. This chain connects TRBV27 to TRBJ2-5, with D tentatively TRBD2 (5 bases). There are 15 residues in the CDR3. From germline, CDR1 is MNHEY and CDR2 SMNVEV (reference sequence). Trimming removed 4 bases from V and 5 bases from J, with 17 bases in between.

This clone turned up a few times. The chain joins TRBV5-1 to TRBJ2-6; tentative D call: TRBD2 (5 bases). Germline V gene sequence: CDR1 SGHRS, CDR2 YFSETQ. CDR3 length: 16 residues. V lost 0 bases, J lost 0 bases, and 7 bases lay in between. The CDR3 DNA follows: TGCGCCAGCAGCTTGGAAGGGAGCTCTGGGGCCAACGTCCTGACTTTC. It encodes CASSLEGSSGANVLTF.

The J gene is TRBJ1-1, the V gene TRBV29-1; 8 bases are shared with TRBD1. J gave up 1 base and V 6 bases, and 4 bases lay outside the gene matches. Germline CDR1 SQVTM, CDR2 ANQGSEA. The CDR3 runs to 13 residues. CDR3 protein: CSVETGANTEAFF. CDR3 sequence (DNA): TGCAGCGTGGAGACAGGGGCGAACACTGAAGCTTTCTTT.

This chain uses TRBV30 with TRBJ2-3; 9 positions match TRBD2. Germline trimming cut 2 bases from V and 1 base from J; bases unmatched to any gene: 4. CDR1 and CDR2 (germline): GTSNPN, SVGIG (reference sequence). CDR3 length equals 15 residues. The chain's CDR3 is CAWSSSSGGTDTQYF. The CDR3 bases are TGTGCCTGGAGTTCCTCTAGCGGGGGCACAGATACGCAGTATTTT.

In DNA form, the CDR3 reads TGTGCCTTTTCTCTTGGAAACACCATATATTTT. Translating gives CAFSLGNTIYF. V usage is TRBV30 and J usage is TRBJ1-3; D gene uncertain. Germline V lookup: CDR1 GTSNPN, CDR2 SVGIG (reference sequence). V lost 7 bases and J lost 3, with 7 bases in between. The CDR3 runs 11 residues.

This clone appeared a single time. V gene TRBV27 combines with J gene TRBJ2-1, with D unclear. Between the trimmed V and J ends, which lost 5 bases and 2 bases, there was a span of 7 bases. The length of the CDR3 is 13 residues. Germline V gives CDR1 MNHEY, CDR2 SMNVEV (reference sequence). For the CDR3, the DNA is TGTGCCAGCAGTCAAGGGACCTACAATGAGCAGTTCTTC. Translating it yields CASSQGTYNEQFF.

This rearrangement joins TRBV6-1 to TRBJ1-1; tentatively, D is TRBD1 (5 bases). The germline V gene encodes CDR1 MNHNS and CDR2 SASEGT. This CDR3 has 16 amino acids. V dropped 4 bases and J dropped 1 base, with 16 bases sitting between them. The CDR3 sequence is CASSAQGRYANTEAFF. The CDR3 DNA follows: TGTGCCAGCAGTGCCCAGGGAAGGTATGCGAACACTGAAGCTTTCTTT.

The chain links TRBV7-7 to TRBJ2-7, with 7 nucleotides matching TRBD1. J was trimmed by 6 bases and V by 1 base; bases with no gene match: 3. The CDR3 covers 13 residues. Germline CDR1 SSHAT, CDR2 FNYEAQ (reference sequence). The CDR3 DNA reads TGTGCCAGCAGCTTAGGACAGGGTGGCGAGCAGTACTTC. Translating gives CASSLGQGGEQYF.

This chain uses TRBV18 with TRBJ2-7; a possible D gene is TRBD1 (5 bases). The CDR3 runs 15 residues. CDR1 is KGHSH, CDR2 LQKENI, per germline. Trimming shortened V by 3 bases and J by 5 bases, and 17 bases separated the two germline ends. CDR3 residues: CASSPSQGRVNEQYF. Here the CDR3 DNA reads TGTGCCAGCTCACCGTCCCAAGGCAGGGTTAACGAGCAGTACTTC. Supplemented by reference TRBV18 and TRBJ2-7, the full variable domain reads NAGVMQNPRHLVRRRGQEARLRCSPMKGHSHVYWYRQLPEEGLKFMVYLQKENIIDESGMPKERFSAEFPKEGPSILRIQQVVRGDSAAYFCASSPSQGRVNEQYFGPGTRLTVT.

The genes are TRBV29-1 and TRBJ1-4, with TRBD1 as a possible D gene (5 bases). Deletions cut 7 bases from V and 1 base from J, with 13 bases between. CDR1 and CDR2 (germline): SQVTM, ANQGSEA. CDR3 size: 14 residues. The CDR3 loop reads CSATWRGTNEKLFF. The CDR3 DNA follows: TGCAGCGCTACTTGGAGGGGAACTAATGAAAAACTGTTTTTT.

This chain connects TRBV29-1 to TRBJ1-6; TRBD1 matches 7 bases. The V segment lost 7 bases and the J segment 7 bases; nucleotides outside the gene matches: 4. The CDR3 is made up of 12 amino acids. The germline CDR1 and CDR2 sequences are SQVTM and ANQGSEA. CDR3 nucleotides: TGCAGCGCGGACAGGTGGAATTCACCCCTCCACTTT. Protein sequence: CSADRWNSPLHF.

This rearrangement joins TRBV4-1 to TRBJ1-3; no clear D. Germline CDR1 reads MGHRA; CDR2 reads YSYEKL. V lost 0 bases, J lost 8 bases, and 8 bases lay in between. The CDR3 covers 13 residues. The CDR3 here is CASSQDYRDTIYF. As DNA, the CDR3 is TGCGCCAGCAGCCAAGATTATAGGGACACCATATATTTT.